The 28 T cell receptor beta chains given below trace back to one sample, sequenced in a study of blood T cell repertoires in COVID-19. The repertoire was sequenced with immunoSEQ multiplex PCR; TCRdb's copy has only in-frame clones and lacks some. The sample lists some 120,000 clones; about 74% were seen once. The specimen was peripheral blood. The receptor source for this set is a man of 80 years or more with COVID-19, enrolled during active disease.

The chain joins TRBV29-1 to TRBJ1-1, with a possible D match to TRBD1 (6 bases). The V gene's germline CDR1 is SQVTM and CDR2 ANQGSEA. Trimming pared 5 bases from V and 0 bases from J, leaving 10 bases between. CDR3 length: 13 amino acids. Here the CDR3 DNA reads TGCAGCGTTAGACGGACAGTGAACACTGAAGCTTTCTTT. It specifies CSVRRTVNTEAFF.

The V call is TRBV4-2, the J call TRBJ1-2; TRBD1 matches 10 bases. The CDR3 length is 17 residues. Trimming cost V 0 bases and J 3 bases; bases outside gene matches: 7. CDR1 is LGHNA, CDR2 YNFKEQ, per germline. CDR3 sequence reads: CASSQDPGQGIDYGYTF. Written as DNA, the CDR3 is TGTGCCAGCAGCCAAGATCCGGGACAGGGGATTGACTATGGCTACACCTTC.

The chain combines TRBV7-9 with TRBJ1-2; TRBD1 aligns across 9 bases. After removal of 3 bases from V and 4 bases from J, the junction contained 3 bases not matched to a gene. Germline V CDR1 and CDR2: SEHNR, FQNEAQ (reference sequence). The CDR3 is 14 residues long. This CDR3 is CASSFGQGTYGYTF. DNA for the CDR3: TGTGCCAGCAGCTTTGGACAGGGGACCTATGGCTACACCTTC.

This chain connects TRBV2 to TRBJ1-1, with TRBD1 identical over 8 bases. The CDR3 has 12 amino acids. Germline V gene lookup returns CDR1 SNHLY and CDR2 FYNNEI. The trim removed 8 bases at V and 8 bases at J, leaving 7 bases unmatched. CDR3 region: CASGVWTGEAFF. The DNA for the CDR3 is TGTGCCAGCGGGGTCTGGACAGGGGAAGCTTTCTTT. The full variable domain, rest sourced from reference TRBV2 and TRBJ1-1, is EPEVTQTPSHQVTQMGQEVILRCVPISNHLYFYWYRQILGQKVEFLVSFYNNEISEKSEIFDDQFSVERPDGSNFTLKIRSTKLEDSAMYFCASGVWTGEAFFGQGTRLTVV.

The chain recombines TRBV7-6 with TRBJ2-3, with 11 bases fitting TRBD2. Germline V gene data show CDR1 as SGHVS and CDR2 as FNYEAQ. Trimming at V came to 1 base and at J to 1 base, leaving 1 base not matched to a gene. CDR3 length equals 16 residues. The CDR3 is CASSLELAGGTDTQYF. The CDR3 DNA reads TGTGCCAGCAGCTTAGAACTAGCGGGAGGCACAGATACGCAGTATTTT.

The chain carries TRBV11-2 and TRBJ2-1; D gene unclear. Germline CDR1 is SGHAT and CDR2 is FQNNGV. This CDR3 spans 15 amino acids. Trimming removed 4 bases at V and 0 bases at J, with 10 bases between. CDR3 region: CASSSSPSSYNEQFF. The CDR3 bases are TGTGCCAGCAGCTCAAGCCCGAGCTCCTACAATGAGCAGTTCTTC.

The J gene is TRBJ1-4, the V gene TRBV9; D is perhaps TRBD1 (5 bases). The V gene lost 0 bases and the J gene lost 4 bases, with 16 bases spanning the gap. Germline CDR1 reads SGDLS; CDR2 reads YYNGEE. This CDR3 contains 17 residues. The CDR3 loop is CASSVGAGGRNNEKLFF. For the CDR3, the DNA is TGTGCCAGCAGCGTAGGAGCGGGGGGACGGAATAATGAAAAACTGTTTTTT.

V gene TRBV2 combines with J gene TRBJ2-2, with D perhaps matching TRBD2 (5 bases). Germline V gene data show CDR1 as SNHLY and CDR2 as FYNNEI. The CDR3 loop spans 16 amino acids. V lost 7 bases and J lost 6, with 21 bases in between. CDR3 amino acids: CASTKLGRVVAGELFF. The CDR3 DNA follows: TGTGCCAGCACCAAACTAGGGAGAGTGGTGGCCGGGGAGCTGTTTTTT.

The chain has TRBV7-8 and TRBJ2-1; 10 bases match TRBD1. V was pared by 5 bases and J by 6 bases, with 4 bases of the junction left unmatched. From germline, CDR1 is SGHVS and CDR2 FQNEAQ. The CDR3 totals 14 residues. The CDR3 bases are TGTGCCAGCAGCCACCGGGACAGGGGCAATGAGCAGTTCTTC. It translates to CASSHRDRGNEQFF. The full variable domain, rest sourced from reference TRBV7-8 and TRBJ2-1, is GAGVSQSPRYKVAKRGQDVALRCDPISGHVSLFWYQQALGQGPEFLTYFQNEAQLDKSGLPSDRFFAERPEGSVSTLKIQRTQQEDSAVYLCASSHRDRGNEQFFGPGTRLTVL.

The genes are TRBV5-1 and TRBJ1-1; possible D gene TRBD1, 6 bases. The CDR3 extends over 15 amino acids. Trimming removed 4 bases from V and 3 bases from J, with 16 bases in between. The V gene's germline CDR1 is SGHRS and CDR2 YFSETQ. Here the CDR3 DNA reads TGCGCCAGCAGCCTCAAAGAGACAGGCTACACTGAAGCTTTCTTT. Translating gives CASSLKETGYTEAFF.

The J gene is TRBJ1-4, the V gene TRBV28; D not certain. The CDR3 is 16 amino acids. With 3 bases removed from V and 0 bases from J, the gap between germline ends came to 11 bases. Germline assignment: CDR1 MDHEN and CDR2 SYDVKM. The CDR3 here is CASSFLGETTNEKLFF. As DNA, the CDR3 is TGTGCCAGCAGTTTCTTGGGAGAAACAACTAATGAAAAACTGTTTTTT.

The chain couples TRBV5-1 to TRBJ2-2; TRBD2 might be the D (6 bases). V lost 5 bases and J 2 bases, leaving 13 bases between the germline ends. Per germline, CDR1 SGHRS and CDR2 YFSETQ. The CDR3 sequence is 15 residues long. The CDR3 coding sequence is TGCGCCAGCAGTCCGAGGCGGGGAAACACCGGGGAGCTGTTTTTT. Protein product: CASSPRRGNTGELFF.

This clone showed up just a few times. The rearrangement uses TRBV3-1 (or the pseudogene TRBV3-2) and TRBJ1-1, with TRBD1 as a possible D gene (6 bases). Germline V gene sequence: CDR1 LGHDT, CDR2 YNNKEL (reference sequence). V was pared by 1 base and J by 5 bases, with 17 bases between. The CDR3 length is 16 residues. DNA for the CDR3: TGTGCCAGCAGCCAAGCAGGGGTAGCCCCTCAGACTGAAGCTTTCTTT. The encoded protein is CASSQAGVAPQTEAFF.

The rearrangement uses TRBV2 and TRBJ2-7; TRBD1 matches at 8 bases. The CDR3 has 13 residues. In germline, CDR1 is SNHLY, CDR2 FYNNEI. Losses at the gene ends were 7 bases for V and 2 bases for J; bases not matched to a gene: 4. The CDR3 nucleotides are TGTGCCAGCACAGGGGGCTTAACCTACGAGCAGTACTTC. Translating it yields CASTGGLTYEQYF.

V and J are TRBV24-1 and TRBJ2-1; possibly TRBD2 for D (6 bases). Germline V gives CDR1 KGHDR, CDR2 SFDVKD. The CDR3 is made up of 14 amino acids. The germline V and J ends were trimmed by 7 bases and 2 bases, with 11 bases remaining between them. CDR3 protein: CATSGRVTYNEQFF. CDR3 DNA sequence: TGTGCCACCAGCGGGAGAGTCACCTACAATGAGCAGTTCTTC.

The rearrangement uses TRBV6-5 and TRBJ2-5; 9 bases match TRBD1. Losses at the gene ends were 7 bases for V and 5 bases for J; bases not matched to a gene: 11. CDR1 is MNHEY and CDR2 is SVGAGI in the germline V gene. The CDR3 runs to 15 residues. The CDR3 is CASNLDRGREETQYF. The DNA of the CDR3 is TGTGCCAGCAACCTGGACAGGGGAAGGGAGGAGACCCAGTACTTC.

The chain employs TRBV5-1 and TRBJ2-5; 12 nucleotides match TRBD1. Germline V lookup: CDR1 SGHRS, CDR2 YFSETQ. The CDR3 is 15 amino acids. Losses at the gene ends were 4 bases for V and 1 base for J; bases not matched to a gene: 2. CDR3 in amino acids: CASSGTGGPQETQYF. CDR3 bases: TGCGCCAGCAGCGGGACAGGGGGCCCCCAAGAGACCCAGTACTTC.

This chain connects TRBV5-1 to TRBJ2-3, with TRBD2 as a possible D gene (6 bases). The germline CDR1 and CDR2 sequences are SGHRS and YFSETQ. V was clipped by 5 bases and J by 0 bases, with 10 bases between them. The CDR3 consists of 14 residues. CDR3 nucleotides: TGCGCCAGCAGAAGTGGGACTAGCACAGATACGCAGTATTTT. Encoded protein: CASRSGTSTDTQYF.

This clone was observed a handful of times. V usage is TRBV19 and J usage is TRBJ1-2; D is undetermined. V was trimmed by 6 bases and J by 4 bases, leaving 12 bases between them. Germline assignment: CDR1 LNHDA and CDR2 SQIVND (reference sequence). This CDR3 spans 13 amino acids. In DNA form, the CDR3 reads TGTGCCAGTAGAACAGAGCTTACCTATGGCTACACCTTC. Protein sequence: CASRTELTYGYTF.

A single count supports this clone. CDR3 in DNA: TGTGCCAGCAGCACCGGGACAGGCAACGTCCTGACTTTC. Its translation: CASSTGTGNVLTF. The chain has TRBV6-4 and TRBJ2-6; TRBD1 aligns across 8 bases. From germline, CDR1 is MRHNA and CDR2 SNTAGT. V was pared by 6 bases and J by 9 bases, with 4 bases of the junction left unmatched. This CDR3 contains 13 residues.

The chain recombines TRBV28 with TRBJ2-1; TRBD1 is a possible D gene (6 bases). This CDR3 is 14 amino acids long. Germline CDR1 and CDR2: MDHEN and SYDVKM. V was pared by 2 bases and J by 9 bases, with 14 bases between. The CDR3 here is CASSLGTFVAEQFF. CDR3 nucleotides: TGTGCCAGCAGTTTAGGGACATTTGTCGCTGAGCAGTTCTTC.

This clone was picked up a small number of times. The chain combines TRBV28 with TRBJ2-7; possible D gene TRBD2, 6 bases. CDR1 MDHEN and CDR2 SYDVKM come from the germline V gene. Trimming cost V 1 base and J 1 base, with 23 bases left between them. CDR3 length: 19 amino acids. CDR3: CASSLYPGRAQRVSYEQYF. In nucleotides, the CDR3 is TGTGCCAGCAGTTTATATCCAGGCAGGGCTCAGCGGGTGTCCTACGAGCAGTACTTC. The entire variable domain, with the rest obtained from reference TRBV28 and TRBJ2-7, is as follows: DVKVTQSSRYLVKRTGEKVFLECVQDMDHENMFWYRQDPGLGLRLIYFSYDVKMKEKGDIPEGYSVSREKKERFSLILESASTNQTSMYLCASSLYPGRAQRVSYEQYFGPGTRLTVT.

The chain links TRBV19 to TRBJ2-7; 12 bases are a match to TRBD2. CDR1 LNHDA and CDR2 SQIVND come from the germline V gene (reference sequence). The V gene end was trimmed by 5 bases and the J gene end by 0 bases; junction bases not matched to a gene: 2. The CDR3 has 15 residues. CDR3 bases: TGTGCCAGTAGTCCGACTAGCGGGAGCTCCTACGAGCAGTACTTC. This codes for CASSPTSGSSYEQYF.

Only a few counts were recorded for this clone. The CDR3 here is CASSHPREGFNTYNEQFF. The CDR3 DNA sequence: TGCGCCAGCAGCCACCCAAGGGAGGGCTTCAACACCTACAATGAGCAGTTCTTC. V gene TRBV4-1 combines with J gene TRBJ2-1; the match to TRBD2 covers 7 bases. The CDR3 totals 18 residues. The V gene end was trimmed by 3 bases and the J gene end by 2 bases; junction bases not matched to a gene: 13. Germline CDR1 reads MGHRA; CDR2 reads YSYEKL.

There are a few counts of this clone. V is TRBV4-1 and J is TRBJ1-1; TRBD1 is a possible D gene (5 bases). V was pared by 1 base and J by 8 bases, with 11 bases between. The CDR3 runs to 13 residues. Germline lookup yields CDR1 MGHRA and CDR2 YSYEKL. The CDR3 here is CASSQAQASEAFF. DNA for the CDR3: TGCGCCAGCAGCCAAGCACAGGCCTCCGAAGCTTTCTTT.

A single count supports this clone. The chain joins TRBV28 to TRBJ2-7, with D possibly being TRBD2 (6 bases). The V and J ends lost 8 bases and 4 bases respectively, with 24 bases between them. The germline V gene encodes CDR1 MDHEN and CDR2 SYDVKM. The CDR3 loop spans 16 amino acids. CDR3 bases: TGTGCCAGCTCAAAGCTCCCTGACTCGGGACTTTACGAGCAGTACTTC. This encodes CASSKLPDSGLYEQYF. Using reference TRBV28 and TRBJ2-7 for the parts outside the CDR3, the full variable domain is DVKVTQSSRYLVKRTGEKVFLECVQDMDHENMFWYRQDPGLGLRLIYFSYDVKMKEKGDIPEGYSVSREKKERFSLILESASTNQTSMYLCASSKLPDSGLYEQYFGPGTRLTVT.

This chain links TRBV6-2 or TRBV6-3 with TRBJ2-7; perhaps TRBD2 as D (6 bases). The CDR3 loop spans 15 amino acids. CDR1 is MNHEY and CDR2 is SVGEGT in the germline V gene. V shed 2 bases and J shed 9 bases, with 20 bases lying between them. Written as DNA, the CDR3 is TGTGCCAGCAGTTACGTGGGGGGAACGTTTCGCGGGCAGTACTTC. Translation gives CASSYVGGTFRGQYF.

This chain links TRBV7-3 with TRBJ1-2; D is possibly TRBD1 (6 bases). From germline, CDR1 is SGHTA and CDR2 FQGTGA. V gave up 5 bases and J gave up 4 bases, with 23 bases separating them. This CDR3 is built from 17 residues. The CDR3 sequence: CASSTQAGGRDSYGYTF. DNA for the CDR3: TGTGCCAGCAGCACCCAAGCCGGGGGGCGAGATAGCTATGGCTACACCTTC.